These 26 T cell receptor beta chains came from one sample sequenced in a study of blood T cells in healthy people across ages. Through a sample-barcoded 5' primer and a J-beta primer mix, a second PCR was run for about 6 to 11 cycles. TCRdb reprocessed the 5' RACE reads with MiXCR, giving one entry per CDR3 protein. Of roughly 410,000 distinct CDR3 sequences detected, 52% appear once; the ten largest clones hold around 50%. Sequenced sample: blood. Every receptor here comes from a man aged 60-69 years in good health.

The chain is built from TRBV10-3 and TRBJ1-2, with D unclear. Deletions cut 2 bases from V and 4 bases from J, with 8 bases between. From germline, CDR1 is ENHRY and CDR2 SYGVKD. The CDR3 loop spans 13 amino acids. CDR3 sequence reads: CAISEIAVYGYTF. CDR3 in DNA: TGTGCCATCAGTGAGATCGCAGTCTATGGCTACACCTTC.

The rearrangement links TRBV4-1 to TRBJ1-5; D is perhaps TRBD1 (5 bases). V was pared by 0 bases and J by 2 bases, with 8 bases between. Looked up from germline, CDR1 is MGHRA and CDR2 is YSYEKL. This CDR3 region has 15 residues. The CDR3 reads CASSQELTGNQPQHF. CDR3 nucleotide sequence: TGCGCCAGCAGCCAAGAGTTGACAGGCAATCAGCCCCAGCATTTT.

The V gene is TRBV20-1, the J gene TRBJ2-3, with no clear D. Germline V CDR1 and CDR2: DFQATT, SNEGSKA (reference sequence). V shed 3 bases and J shed 6 bases, with 13 bases lying between them. This CDR3 has 13 amino acids. The CDR3 sequence is CSARIIGRDTQYF. The CDR3 nucleotides are TGCAGTGCTAGGATTATTGGCAGGGATACGCAGTATTTT.

The chain carries TRBV2 and TRBJ2-1; weak D call: TRBD1 (5 bases). From germline, CDR1 is SNHLY and CDR2 FYNNEI. The V end was cut by 4 bases, the J end by 0 bases, with 10 bases between. The CDR3 spans 15 residues. The CDR3 bases are TGTGCCAGCAGTGGGTCCAGGGACTCCTACAATGAGCAGTTCTTC. Protein: CASSGSRDSYNEQFF.

The rearrangement joins TRBV5-8 to TRBJ2-1, with TRBD2 matching 14 bases. The CDR3 loop spans 17 amino acids. Germline V gene data show CDR1 as SGHTS and CDR2 as YDEGEE. The ends lost 0 bases at V and 8 bases at J; junction bases unmatched: 7. In DNA, the CDR3 is TGTGCCAGCAGCTTGGTGACTAGCGGGAGGGGTACGGATGAGCAGTTCTTC. Translated: CASSLVTSGRGTDEQFF.

This chain joins TRBV19 and TRBJ2-7, with TRBD2 as a possible D gene (5 bases). The CDR3 totals 13 residues. CDR1 and CDR2 from the germline V gene are LNHDA and SQIVND (reference sequence). Between the trimmed V and J ends, which lost 0 bases and 6 bases, there was a span of 9 bases. The CDR3 spells CASSIDPRGEQYF. CDR3 DNA sequence: TGTGCCAGTAGTATAGACCCTCGGGGCGAGCAGTACTTC.

The chain joins TRBV25-1 to TRBJ2-1; TRBD1 matches 10 bases. The CDR3 runs 17 residues. The V segment lost 6 bases and the J segment 0 bases; nucleotides outside the gene matches: 8. Per germline, CDR1 MGHDK and CDR2 SYGVNS. CDR3 protein: CASRAMGQGSSYNEQFF. CDR3 coding DNA: TGTGCCAGCAGGGCCATGGGACAGGGGTCCTCCTACAATGAGCAGTTCTTC.

This clonotype was observed a handful of times. This rearrangement joins TRBV6-5 to TRBJ1-1; D might be TRBD1 (5 bases). Germline V gene lookup returns CDR1 MNHEY and CDR2 SVGAGI. The CDR3 length is 15 residues. V lost 6 bases and J lost 3, with 17 bases in between. The CDR3 sequence is CASSPNPRGHTEAFF. In DNA, the CDR3 is TGTGCCAGCAGCCCGAATCCCCGGGGCCACACTGAAGCTTTCTTT.

In this sample, this clonotype turned up a few times. CDR3 protein: CASSPGQGLYTDTQYF. In DNA form, the CDR3 reads TGTGCCAGCAGCCCGGGACAGGGGCTATACACAGATACGCAGTATTTT. V and J are TRBV7-2 and TRBJ2-3, with TRBD1 identical over 10 bases. CDR1 is SGHTA and CDR2 is FQGNSA in the germline V gene. Germline trimming cut 5 bases from V and 2 bases from J; bases unmatched to any gene: 7. The CDR3 has 16 residues.

The chain's CDR3 is CASIYSGASTDTQYF. The CDR3 nucleotides are TGTGCCAGCATTTATAGCGGGGCTAGCACAGATACGCAGTATTTT. The J gene is TRBJ2-3, the V gene TRBV6-6; 8 nucleotides match TRBD2. The germline CDR1 and CDR2 sequences are MNHNY and SVGAGI (reference sequence). There are 15 residues in the CDR3. Losses at the gene ends were 7 bases for V and 0 bases for J; bases not matched to a gene: 6.

V usage is TRBV20-1 and J usage is TRBJ2-1, with 13 bases lining up with TRBD2. Judging by the DNA end, TRBJ2-7 fits better; the J call may be wrong. CDR1 and CDR2 from the germline V gene are DFQATT and SNEGSKA (reference sequence). This CDR3 has 15 residues. The CDR3 region is CSARRTSGRGYEQYF. The CDR3 bases are TGCAGTGCTAGGAGGACTAGCGGGAGAGGGTACGAGCAGTACTTC.

This chain uses TRBV11-2 with TRBJ2-5; no firm D call. Looked up from germline, CDR1 is SGHAT and CDR2 is FQNNGV. Trimming left V 2 bases short and J 5 bases short, with 12 bases between. The CDR3 is 14 amino acids. The CDR3 spells CASSLQVNGETQYF. In DNA, the CDR3 is TGTGCCAGCAGCTTACAAGTCAATGGGGAGACCCAGTACTTC.

The rearrangement uses TRBV7-2 and TRBJ2-7, with no clear D. This CDR3 spans 14 amino acids. In germline, CDR1 is SGHTA, CDR2 FQGNSA. V lost 2 bases and J 2 bases, leaving 10 bases between the germline ends. The CDR3 DNA reads as TGTGCCAGCAGCTTATTGGCCAAGGCCTACGAGCAGTACTTC. Translating gives CASSLLAKAYEQYF.

Details on this clonotype: This may stem from a read error, because a much larger clone lies one nucleotide away. The rearrangement uses TRBV29-1 and TRBJ2-1; a possible D gene is TRBD2 (6 bases). V shed 8 bases and J shed 8 bases, with 16 bases lying between them. The CDR3 extends over 12 amino acids. Germline V CDR1 and CDR2: SQVTM, ANQGSEA. CDR3 coding DNA: TGCAGCATCCCCTTGGGGGGATATGAGCAGTTCTTC. Protein: CSIPLGGYEQFF.

This clonotype has more than one count but fewer than ten. The chain couples TRBV27 to TRBJ2-5; 7 nucleotides agree with TRBD1. CDR1 is MNHEY and CDR2 is SMNVEV in the germline V gene (reference sequence). This CDR3 has 14 residues. Germline trimming cut 0 bases from V and 4 bases from J; bases unmatched to any gene: 2. DNA for the CDR3: TGTGCCAGCAGTTTATCGCCAGGGGGAGAGACCCAGTACTTC. Amino acid sequence: CASSLSPGGETQYF.

The chain joins TRBV4-1 to TRBJ2-3; D unclear. Germline V gene lookup returns CDR1 MGHRA and CDR2 YSYEKL. V gave up 4 bases and J gave up 4 bases, with 12 bases separating them. This CDR3 contains 14 residues. In DNA, the CDR3 is TGCGCCAGCAGCCCGAATGCAGTCGCAGATACGCAGTATTTT. It specifies CASSPNAVADTQYF.

J is TRBJ2-4 and V is TRBV20-1, with D unclear. This CDR3 has 11 amino acids. The V gene lost 0 bases and the J gene lost 13 bases, with 10 bases spanning the gap. The germline gives CDR1 DFQATT, CDR2 SNEGSKA (reference sequence). CDR3 nucleotides: TGCAGTGCTAGAGAAAACCGAGAGCAGTACTTC. Translated, it gives CSARENREQYF.

On this clonotype itself: At one end, the junction sequence differs from germline, possibly due to a read error. The chain uses TRBV29-1 and TRBJ2-1; 9 bases map to TRBD2. The CDR3 consists of 16 residues. The germline V gene has CDR1 SQVTM and CDR2 ANQGSEA. CDR3 sequence: CSAQGAGGGSHNEQFF. The CDR3 DNA follows: TGCAGCGCCCAAGGAGCGGGAGGCGGCTCCCACAATGAGCAGTTCTTC.

The chain couples TRBV20-1 to TRBJ2-1; the D is unclear. Germline assignment: CDR1 DFQATT and CDR2 SNEGSKA (reference sequence). This CDR3 has 16 amino acids. The germline V and J ends were trimmed by 5 bases and 5 bases, with 22 bases remaining between them. The DNA of the CDR3 is TGCAGTGCTGCGGACGTCGGGTCGACCCCCCACAATGAGCAGTTCTTC. Residues: CSAADVGSTPHNEQFF.

Many counts were recorded for this clonotype. The chain links TRBV4-3 to TRBJ1-1; 9 bases line up with TRBD1. Trimming at V came to 1 base and at J to 10 bases, leaving 4 bases not matched to a gene. CDR3 length: 13 amino acids. The germline V gene encodes CDR1 LGHNA and CDR2 YSLEER. As DNA, the CDR3 is TGCGCCAGCAGCCAAGTTGAGGACAGGGGAGCTTTCTTT. Its translation: CASSQVEDRGAFF.

Points on this clonotype: This may stem from a read error, because a much larger clone lies one nucleotide away. The V call is TRBV12-5, the J call TRBJ1-1; D unresolved. V was trimmed by 5 bases and J by 1 base, leaving 17 bases between them. This CDR3 has 16 amino acids. Germline lookup yields CDR1 LGHNT and CDR2 FRNRAP. CDR3 nucleotide sequence: TGTGCTAGTGGTCTACCCCTCCCCCACACGAACACTGAAGCTTTCTTT. It specifies CASGLPLPHTNTEAFF. The complete variable domain, with remaining parts taken from reference TRBV12-5 and TRBJ1-1, reads DARVTQTPRHKVTEMGQEVTMRCQPILGHNTVFWYRQTMMQGLELLAYFRNRAPLDDSGMPKDRFSAEMPDATLATLKIQPSEPRDSAVYFCASGLPLPHTNTEAFFGQGTRLTVV.

This clonotype turned up a few times. The chain recombines TRBV7-2 with TRBJ1-1; 10 bases fit TRBD1. CDR1 and CDR2 (germline): SGHTA, FQGNSA. With V trimmed by 5 bases and J by 1 base, 4 bases remained unmatched. This CDR3 region has 15 residues. CDR3 amino acids: CASSNRQGANTEAFF. The CDR3 DNA reads as TGTGCCAGCAGCAATAGACAGGGGGCGAACACTGAAGCTTTCTTT.

The J gene is TRBJ2-1, the V gene TRBV9, with D perhaps TRBD1 or TRBD2 (5 bases each). Germline V gene sequence: CDR1 SGDLS, CDR2 YYNGEE. This CDR3 has 14 residues. Trimming pared 6 bases from V and 0 bases from J, leaving 10 bases between. The CDR3 DNA reads as TGTGCCAGCACGGGACGTAGCTCCTACAATGAGCAGTTCTTC. Amino acids: CASTGRSSYNEQFF.

CDR3: CASSSRFPEARGTFSSSTDTQYF. The CDR3 nucleotides read TGTGCCAGCAGCAGCCGGTTTCCGGAGGCGCGTGGTACCTTCTCCAGTAGCACAGATACGCAGTATTTT. This sequence joins TRBV4-2 and TRBJ2-3; perhaps TRBD2 as D (5 bases). The CDR3 sequence is 23 residues long. Germline V gene lookup returns CDR1 LGHNA and CDR2 YNFKEQ. V was clipped by 5 bases and J by 0 bases, with 36 bases between them.

This chain uses TRBV21-1 with TRBJ2-1; the D call in the table, TRBD2, was not verified against the DNA. TRBV21-1 is noted as a pseudogene. CDR3 length: 12 amino acids. CDR3 region: CASSVPSGKQFF. The DNA for the CDR3 is TGTGCCAGCAGCGTCCCTAGCGGAAAGCAGTTCTTC.

The chain recombines TRBV4-2 with TRBJ1-5; 7 nucleotides line up with TRBD1. The CDR3 totals 15 residues. CDR1 and CDR2 from the germline V gene are LGHNA and YNFKEQ. Trimming cost V 5 bases and J 4 bases; bases outside gene matches: 8. The CDR3 here is CASSTSGTVNQPQHF. CDR3 DNA: TGTGCCAGCAGCACAAGTGGGACAGTTAATCAGCCCCAGCATTTT.